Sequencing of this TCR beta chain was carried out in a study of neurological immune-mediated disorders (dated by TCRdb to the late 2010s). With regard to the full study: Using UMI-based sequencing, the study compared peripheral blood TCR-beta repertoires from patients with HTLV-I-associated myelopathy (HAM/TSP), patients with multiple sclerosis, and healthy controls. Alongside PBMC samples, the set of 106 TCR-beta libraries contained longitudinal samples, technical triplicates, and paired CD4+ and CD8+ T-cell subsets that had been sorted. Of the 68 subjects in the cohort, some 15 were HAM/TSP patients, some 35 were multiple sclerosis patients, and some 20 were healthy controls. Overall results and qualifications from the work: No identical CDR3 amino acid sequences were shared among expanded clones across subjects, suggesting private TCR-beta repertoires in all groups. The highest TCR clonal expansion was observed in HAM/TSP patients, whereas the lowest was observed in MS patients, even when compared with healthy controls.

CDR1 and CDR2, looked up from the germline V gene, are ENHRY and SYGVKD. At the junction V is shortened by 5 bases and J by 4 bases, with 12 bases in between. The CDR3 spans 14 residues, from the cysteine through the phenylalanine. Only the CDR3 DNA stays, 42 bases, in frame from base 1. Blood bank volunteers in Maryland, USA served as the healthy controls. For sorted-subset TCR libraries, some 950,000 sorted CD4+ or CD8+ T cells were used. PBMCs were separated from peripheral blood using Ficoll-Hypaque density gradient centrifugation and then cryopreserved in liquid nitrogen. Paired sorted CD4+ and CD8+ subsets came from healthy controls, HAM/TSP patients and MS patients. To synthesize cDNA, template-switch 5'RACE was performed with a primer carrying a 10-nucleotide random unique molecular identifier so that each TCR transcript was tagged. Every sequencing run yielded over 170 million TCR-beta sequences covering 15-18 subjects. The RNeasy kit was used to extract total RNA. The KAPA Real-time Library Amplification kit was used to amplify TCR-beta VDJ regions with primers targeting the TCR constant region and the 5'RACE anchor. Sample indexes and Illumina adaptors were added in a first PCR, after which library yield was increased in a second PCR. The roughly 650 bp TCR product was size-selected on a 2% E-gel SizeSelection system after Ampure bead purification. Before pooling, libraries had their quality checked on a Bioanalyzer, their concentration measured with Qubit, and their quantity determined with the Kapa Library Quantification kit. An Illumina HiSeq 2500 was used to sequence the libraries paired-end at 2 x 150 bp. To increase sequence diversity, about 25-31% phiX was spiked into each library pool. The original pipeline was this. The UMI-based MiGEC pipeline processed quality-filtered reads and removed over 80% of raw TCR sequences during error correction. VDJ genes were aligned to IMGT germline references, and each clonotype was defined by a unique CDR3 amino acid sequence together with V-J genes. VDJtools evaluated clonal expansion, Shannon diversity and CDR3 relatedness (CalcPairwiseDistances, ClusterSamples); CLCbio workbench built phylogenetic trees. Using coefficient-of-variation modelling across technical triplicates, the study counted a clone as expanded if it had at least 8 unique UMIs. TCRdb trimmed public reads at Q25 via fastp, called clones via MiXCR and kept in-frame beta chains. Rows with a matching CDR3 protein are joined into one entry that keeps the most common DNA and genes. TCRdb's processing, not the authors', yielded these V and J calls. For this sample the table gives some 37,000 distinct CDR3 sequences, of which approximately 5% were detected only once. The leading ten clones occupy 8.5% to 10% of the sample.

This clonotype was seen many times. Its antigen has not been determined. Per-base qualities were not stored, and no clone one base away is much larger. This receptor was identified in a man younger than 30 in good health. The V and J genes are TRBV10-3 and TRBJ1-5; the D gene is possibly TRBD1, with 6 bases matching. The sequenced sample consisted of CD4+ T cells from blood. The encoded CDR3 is CAISIGQTNQPQHF. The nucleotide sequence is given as TGTGCCATCAGTATTGGACAGACAAATCAGCCCCAGCATTTT.